The 28 T cell receptor beta chains below all came from one sample that was sequenced in a study of blood T cell repertoires in COVID-19. Data came from immunoSEQ multiplex PCR; TCRdb stores just in-frame clones and leaves some out. The sample lists about 88,000 clones; around 90% were seen once. Material: peripheral blood. These TCRs come from a young man with COVID-19, enrolled during active disease.

This chain's CDR3 is CASSGIAGQTYNEQFF. In DNA, the CDR3 is TGTGCCAGCAGCGGAATAGCGGGACAGACCTACAATGAGCAGTTCTTC. V gene TRBV11-2 combines with J gene TRBJ2-1, with a tentative D call TRBD2 (8 bases). The germline gives CDR1 SGHAT, CDR2 FQNNGV. The CDR3 loop spans 16 amino acids. Trimming removed 5 bases from V and 2 bases from J, with 16 bases in between.

V gene TRBV28 combines with J gene TRBJ2-4; 7 bases fit TRBD1. This CDR3 comprises 20 residues. CDR1 and CDR2 (germline): MDHEN, SYDVKM. V shed 7 bases and J 0 bases; nucleotides not matched to a gene: 21. In nucleotides, the CDR3 is TGTGCCAGCATCCCTTTCAGACAGGGAGAGAGGGGAATAGCCAAAAACATTCAGTACTTC. Translated: CASIPFRQGERGIAKNIQYF.

This clone appeared a single time. V is TRBV11-2 and J is TRBJ2-7, with D perhaps matching TRBD2 (6 bases). The CDR3 is 15 residues long. V dropped 2 bases and J dropped 1 base, with 12 bases sitting between them. Germline V gene lookup returns CDR1 SGHAT and CDR2 FQNNGV. CDR3 nucleotide sequence: TGTGCCAGCAGCTTATGGGGAGGAGGATCCTACGAGCAGTACTTC. Translation: CASSLWGGGSYEQYF.

The rearrangement joins TRBV27 to TRBJ2-1, with TRBD1 matching 12 bases. The V gene's germline CDR1 is MNHEY and CDR2 SMNVEV (reference sequence). V trimming: 5 bases; J trimming: 10 bases; junction bases outside the gene matches: 9. The CDR3 covers 15 residues. CDR3 DNA sequence: TGTGCCAGCAGTCCTCGGGACAGGGGGCTGAGGGAGCAGTTCTTC. Amino acid sequence: CASSPRDRGLREQFF.

This clone was recorded once. The V and J genes are TRBV4-1 and TRBJ2-3, with D perhaps matching TRBD1 (6 bases). Trimming shortened V by 0 bases and J by 4 bases, and 14 bases separated the two germline ends. The length of the CDR3 is 16 residues. The germline gives CDR1 MGHRA, CDR2 YSYEKL. CDR3 sequence reads: CASSQDTFQGSDTQYF. CDR3 nucleotide sequence: TGCGCCAGCAGCCAAGATACGTTTCAGGGGTCAGATACGCAGTATTTT.

The V gene is TRBV24-1, the J gene TRBJ2-1, with 8 bases fitting TRBD1. This CDR3 spans 17 amino acids. The V and J ends lost 0 bases and 0 bases, in that order; junction bases with no gene match: 3. The germline V gene encodes CDR1 KGHDR and CDR2 SFDVKD. This CDR3 is CATSDLHGTGSYNEQFF. CDR3 nucleotide sequence: TGTGCCACCAGTGATTTGCACGGGACAGGCTCCTACAATGAGCAGTTCTTC.

The chain carries TRBV7-3 and TRBJ1-2; 9 bases match TRBD1. The CDR3 is made up of 16 amino acids. V lost 5 bases to trimming and J lost 8 bases; unmatched junction nucleotides: 15. Germline values: CDR1 SGHTA, CDR2 FQGTGA. CDR3 amino acids: CASSRNGGTGSGGYTF. CDR3 nucleotide sequence: TGTGCCAGCAGCCGTAATGGGGGGACAGGGAGCGGAGGCTACACCTTC.

V gene TRBV27 combines with J gene TRBJ1-1; 7 nucleotides align to TRBD1. Trimming took 8 bases from V and 10 from J; bases not matched to a gene: 10. CDR3 length: 12 amino acids. The germline CDR1 and CDR2 sequences are MNHEY and SMNVEV (reference sequence). CDR3 in amino acids: CASETGEGVAFF. The DNA of the CDR3 is TGTGCCAGCGAAACAGGGGAAGGGGTAGCTTTCTTT.

The rearrangement links TRBV6-6 to TRBJ2-7; 8 bases are a match to TRBD2. Trimming took 6 bases from V and 4 from J; bases not matched to a gene: 8. This CDR3 is built from 14 residues. From germline, CDR1 is MNHNY and CDR2 SVGAGI (reference sequence). The CDR3 DNA follows: TGTGCCAGCAGCGGGAGGGCCGCGGGGTACGAGCAGTACTTC. Translated, it gives CASSGRAAGYEQYF.

The chain carries TRBV7-2 and TRBJ2-7; perhaps TRBD1 as D (7 bases). The CDR3 extends over 15 amino acids. V lost 5 bases to trimming and J lost 6 bases, with 20 bases between them. Germline CDR1 and CDR2: SGHTA and FQGNSA. CDR3 sequence: CASSPRQGGLGEQYF. In DNA, the CDR3 is TGTGCCAGCAGCCCAAGACAGGGAGGCTTGGGCGAGCAGTACTTC.

V is TRBV5-8 and J is TRBJ2-5; TRBD1 matches 9 bases. Per germline, CDR1 SGHTS and CDR2 YDEGEE. V dropped 1 base and J dropped 5; count of bases not matched to a gene: 3. CDR3 length: 14 residues. This CDR3 reads CASSLRGTGETQYF. CDR3 DNA sequence: TGTGCCAGCAGCTTGCGCGGGACAGGGGAGACCCAGTACTTC.

The rearrangement links TRBV5-4 to TRBJ2-3; possible D gene TRBD1, 6 bases. The CDR3 extends over 16 amino acids. Looked up from germline, CDR1 is SGHNT and CDR2 is YYREEE (reference sequence). V was shortened by 4 bases and J by 6 bases, with 21 bases between the two germline ends. CDR3 in amino acids: CASSPRARGSVDTQYF. The CDR3 nucleotides read TGTGCCAGCAGCCCGAGGGCCAGGGGAAGTGTTGATACGCAGTATTTT.

The chain links TRBV11-2 to TRBJ2-1; no reliable D call. From germline, CDR1 is SGHAT and CDR2 FQNNGV. The V and J ends lost 8 bases and 0 bases respectively, with 14 bases between them. The CDR3 has 15 residues. The CDR3 here is CASLGQHSSYNEQFF. The CDR3 nucleotides read TGTGCCAGCCTTGGGCAACATAGCTCCTACAATGAGCAGTTCTTC.

This clone was counted a single time. J is TRBJ2-7 and V is TRBV6-2 or TRBV6-3; 8 bases match TRBD1. Trimming removed 0 bases from V and 5 bases from J; junction bases left unmatched: 9. The germline gives CDR1 MNHEY, CDR2 SVGEGT. The CDR3 sequence is 16 residues long. In DNA, the CDR3 is TGTGCCAGCAGTTACTCGAGGCTACAGGGGGGCGACGAGCAGTACTTC. It specifies CASSYSRLQGGDEQYF.

This clone is a singleton in its sample. The CDR3 bases are TGTGCCAGCAGTTCAGGACAAGTCGAGCAGTACTTC. Its protein product is CASSSGQVEQYF. V usage is TRBV5-6 and J usage is TRBJ2-7; a possible D gene is TRBD1 (5 bases). There are 12 residues in the CDR3. V was shortened by 5 bases and J by 6 bases, with 12 bases between the two germline ends. Germline V lookup: CDR1 SGHDT, CDR2 YYEEEE.

This sequence joins TRBV19 and TRBJ1-5; D unclear. In germline, CDR1 is LNHDA, CDR2 SQIVND (reference sequence). Between the trimmed V and J ends, which lost 10 bases and 2 bases, there was a span of 18 bases. This CDR3 contains 15 residues. The CDR3, as DNA: TGTGCCACGAGGGCAAGGCAGCACGGCAATCAGCCCCAGCATTTT. This gives the protein CATRARQHGNQPQHF.

This chain connects TRBV3-1 (or the pseudogene TRBV3-2) to TRBJ2-2; 8 bases are shared with TRBD1. The germline gives CDR1 LGHDT, CDR2 YNNKEL (reference sequence). The CDR3 runs 13 residues. V gave up 7 bases and J gave up 6 bases; unmatched junction bases: 4. CDR3 sequence (DNA): TGTGCCAGCATCCCACAGGGGGCCGGGGAGCTGTTTTTT. Protein product: CASIPQGAGELFF.

The chain recombines TRBV6-1 with TRBJ2-2, with unresolved D. Germline V gives CDR1 MNHNS, CDR2 SASEGT. This CDR3 spans 14 amino acids. V dropped 0 bases and J dropped 4 bases, with 6 bases sitting between them. This CDR3 is CASSEARGTGELFF. Written as DNA, the CDR3 is TGTGCCAGCAGTGAAGCGCGTGGCACCGGGGAGCTGTTTTTT.

This sequence joins TRBV3-1 (or the pseudogene TRBV3-2) and TRBJ2-1; D remains ambiguous. Germline V gene lookup returns CDR1 LGHDT and CDR2 YNNKEL (reference sequence). The CDR3 runs to 14 residues. Deletions cut 4 bases from V and 6 bases from J, with 13 bases between. The DNA of the CDR3 is TGTGCCAGCAGCCCCGGCCCCTCGGGCAATGAGCAGTTCTTC. This gives the protein CASSPGPSGNEQFF.

The genes are TRBV6-5 and TRBJ2-5; D remains unclear. V shed 2 bases and J shed 2 bases, with 9 bases lying between them. Germline CDR1 MNHEY, CDR2 SVGAGI. CDR3 length: 14 residues. The DNA for the CDR3 is TGTGCCAGCAGTTACACGACACCTCAAGAGACCCAGTACTTC. It specifies CASSYTTPQETQYF.

The genes are TRBV28 and TRBJ1-5; D unresolved. V was shortened by 3 bases and J by 7 bases, with 10 bases between the two germline ends. Per germline, CDR1 MDHEN and CDR2 SYDVKM. This CDR3 comprises 13 residues. This CDR3 reads CASSFPVRQPQHF. The CDR3, as DNA: TGTGCCAGCAGTTTCCCCGTGAGGCAGCCCCAGCATTTT.

This chain uses TRBV27 with TRBJ2-7, with a tentative D call TRBD2 (6 bases). The CDR3 runs 15 residues. V lost 5 bases and J lost 0, with 14 bases in between. Per the germline V gene, CDR1 is MNHEY and CDR2 is SMNVEV (reference sequence). CDR3 nucleotide sequence: TGTGCCAGCAGTAGTCCCGGACTACTCTCCTACGAGCAGTACTTC. Its protein is CASSSPGLLSYEQYF.

The chain recombines TRBV30 with TRBJ1-2; unclear D gene. The CDR3 runs 15 residues. Germline V CDR1 and CDR2: GTSNPN, SVGIG (reference sequence). Trimming stripped 0 bases from V and 4 bases from J, with 15 bases between. The CDR3 sequence is CAWSVHGVGAYGYTF. CDR3 nucleotides: TGTGCCTGGAGTGTACACGGGGTGGGCGCCTATGGCTACACCTTC. The whole variable domain, filled in from reference TRBV30 and TRBJ1-2, reads SQTIHQWPATLVQPVGSPLSLECTVEGTSNPNLYWYRQAAGRGLQLLFYSVGIGQISSEVPQNLSASRPQDRQFILSSKKLLLSDSGFYLCAWSVHGVGAYGYTFGSGTRLTVV.

V gene TRBV23-1 combines with J gene TRBJ2-7, with D possibly TRBD2 on 6 matching bases. TRBV23-1 is filed as an ORF, its function uncertain. V lost 2 bases to trimming and J lost 1 base, with 21 bases between them. CDR3 length: 18 amino acids. The CDR3 sequence: CASSQACYNGTSSYEQYF. The CDR3 DNA reads TGCGCCAGCAGTCAAGCCTGCTATAACGGGACTTCGTCCTACGAGCAGTACTTC.

The chain combines TRBV9 with TRBJ1-5; tentative D call: TRBD1 (6 bases). V was shortened by 2 bases and J by 4 bases, with 13 bases between the two germline ends. Germline values: CDR1 SGDLS, CDR2 YYNGEE. CDR3 size: 15 residues. The CDR3 DNA reads as TGTGCCAGCAGCGTCCGTCGGGGGGCGAATCAGCCCCAGCATTTT. This encodes CASSVRRGANQPQHF. The complete variable domain, with remaining parts taken from reference TRBV9 and TRBJ1-5, reads DSGVTQTPKHLITATGQRVTLRCSPRSGDLSVYWYQQSLDQGLQFLIQYYNGEERAKGNILERFSAQQFPDLHSELNLSSLELGDSALYFCASSVRRGANQPQHFGDGTRLSIL.

The V and J genes are TRBV10-3 and TRBJ2-7; possibly TRBD1 for D (5 bases). The CDR3 extends over 12 amino acids. V was shortened by 0 bases and J by 6 bases, with 6 bases between the two germline ends. Germline values: CDR1 ENHRY, CDR2 SYGVKD. The CDR3, as DNA: TGTGCCATCAGTGAGTCGGGGCCCGAGCAGTACTTC. It specifies CAISESGPEQYF.

This chain links TRBV7-9 with TRBJ2-7; 8 nucleotides agree with TRBD1. Germline lookup yields CDR1 SEHNR and CDR2 FQNEAQ (reference sequence). V lost 5 bases and J lost 3; bases outside the gene matches: 12. This CDR3 has 16 residues. CDR3 residues: CASSPKEGQERYEQYF. CDR3 in DNA: TGTGCCAGCAGCCCCAAAGAGGGACAGGAGCGCTACGAGCAGTACTTC. Full variable domain (remainder filled in from reference TRBV7-9 and TRBJ2-7): DTGVSQNPRHKITKRGQNVTFRCDPISEHNRLYWYRQTLGQGPEFLTYFQNEAQLEKSRLLSDRFSAERPKGSFSTLEIQRTEQGDSAMYLCASSPKEGQERYEQYFGPGTRLTVT.

The chain employs TRBV7-6 and TRBJ1-3; 8 bases are a match to TRBD1. The CDR3 runs to 18 residues. With V trimmed by 3 bases and J by 0 bases, 10 bases remained unmatched. In germline, CDR1 is SGHVS, CDR2 FNYEAQ. CDR3 bases: TGTGCCAGCAGCTTTCGAACAGGGGGAAAATCCTCTGGAAACACCATATATTTT. Its protein is CASSFRTGGKSSGNTIYF.